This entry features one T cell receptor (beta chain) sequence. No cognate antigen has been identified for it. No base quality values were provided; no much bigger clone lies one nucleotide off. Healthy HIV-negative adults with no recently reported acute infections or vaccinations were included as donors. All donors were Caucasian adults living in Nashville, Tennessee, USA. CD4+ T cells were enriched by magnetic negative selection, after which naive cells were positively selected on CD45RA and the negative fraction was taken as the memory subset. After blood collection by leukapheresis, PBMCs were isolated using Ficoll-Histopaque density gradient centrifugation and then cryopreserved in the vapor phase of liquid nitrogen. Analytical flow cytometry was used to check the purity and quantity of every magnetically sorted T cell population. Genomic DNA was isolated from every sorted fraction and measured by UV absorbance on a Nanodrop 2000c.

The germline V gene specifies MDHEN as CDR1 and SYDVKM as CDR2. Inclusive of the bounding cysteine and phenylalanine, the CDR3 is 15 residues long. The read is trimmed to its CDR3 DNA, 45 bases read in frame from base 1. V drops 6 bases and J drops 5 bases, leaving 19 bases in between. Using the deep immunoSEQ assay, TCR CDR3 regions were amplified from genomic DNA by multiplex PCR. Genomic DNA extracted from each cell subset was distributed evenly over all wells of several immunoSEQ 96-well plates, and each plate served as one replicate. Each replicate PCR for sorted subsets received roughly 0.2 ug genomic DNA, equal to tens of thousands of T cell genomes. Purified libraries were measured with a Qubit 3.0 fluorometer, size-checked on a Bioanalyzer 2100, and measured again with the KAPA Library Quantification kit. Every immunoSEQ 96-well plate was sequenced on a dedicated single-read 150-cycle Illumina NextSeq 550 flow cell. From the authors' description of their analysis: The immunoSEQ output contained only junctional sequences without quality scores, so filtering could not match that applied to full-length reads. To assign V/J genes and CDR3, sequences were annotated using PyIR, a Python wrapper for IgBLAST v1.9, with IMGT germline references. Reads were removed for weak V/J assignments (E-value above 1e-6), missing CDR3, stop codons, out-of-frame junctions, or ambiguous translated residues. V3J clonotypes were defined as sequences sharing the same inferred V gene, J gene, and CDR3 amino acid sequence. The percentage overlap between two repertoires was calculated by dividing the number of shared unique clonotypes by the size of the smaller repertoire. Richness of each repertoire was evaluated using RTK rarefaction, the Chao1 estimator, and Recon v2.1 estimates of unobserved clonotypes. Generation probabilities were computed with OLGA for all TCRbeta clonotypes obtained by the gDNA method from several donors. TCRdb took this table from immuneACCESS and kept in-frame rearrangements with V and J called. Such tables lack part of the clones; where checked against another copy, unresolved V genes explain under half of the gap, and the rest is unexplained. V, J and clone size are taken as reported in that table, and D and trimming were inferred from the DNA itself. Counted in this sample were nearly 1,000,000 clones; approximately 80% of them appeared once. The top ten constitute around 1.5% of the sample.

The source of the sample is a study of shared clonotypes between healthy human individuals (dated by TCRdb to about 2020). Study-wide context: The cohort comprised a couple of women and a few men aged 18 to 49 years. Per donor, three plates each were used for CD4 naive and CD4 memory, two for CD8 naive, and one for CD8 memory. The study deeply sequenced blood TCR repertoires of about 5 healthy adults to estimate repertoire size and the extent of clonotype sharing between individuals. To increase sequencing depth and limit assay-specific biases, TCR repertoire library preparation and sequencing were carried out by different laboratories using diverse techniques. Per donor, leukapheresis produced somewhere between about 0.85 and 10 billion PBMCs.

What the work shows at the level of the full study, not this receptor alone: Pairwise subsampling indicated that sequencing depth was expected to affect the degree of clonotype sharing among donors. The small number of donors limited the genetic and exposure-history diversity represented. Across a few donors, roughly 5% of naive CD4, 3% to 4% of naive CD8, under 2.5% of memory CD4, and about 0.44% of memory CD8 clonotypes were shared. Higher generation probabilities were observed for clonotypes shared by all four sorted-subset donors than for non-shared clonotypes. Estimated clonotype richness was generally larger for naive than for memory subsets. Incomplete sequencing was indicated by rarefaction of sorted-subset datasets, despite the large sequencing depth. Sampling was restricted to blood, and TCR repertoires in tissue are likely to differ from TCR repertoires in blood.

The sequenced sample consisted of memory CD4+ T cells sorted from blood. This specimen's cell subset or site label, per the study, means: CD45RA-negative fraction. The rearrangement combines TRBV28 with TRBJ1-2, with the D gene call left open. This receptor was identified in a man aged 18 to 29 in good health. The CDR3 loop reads CASSLPAGAFYGYTF. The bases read TGTGCCAGCAGCCTCCCCGCAGGAGCCTTTTATGGCTACACCTTC.